The 9 T cell receptor beta chains below all came from one sample that was sequenced in a study of T-cell reconstitution after alpha-beta-depleted transplantation in children. Using unique molecular identifiers, the investigators prepared the TCRbeta library. Each CDR3 protein is one row after TCRdb ran MiXCR on the PCR reads. The table shows around 450,000 distinct CDR3 sequences, with 16% occurring only once. Sequences were derived from PBMCs, mostly from graft donor cells, sampled 360 days after TCRalphabeta/CD19-depleted stem cell transplant. These receptors were obtained from a boy under two years old who had a stem cell transplant for Wiskott-Aldrich syndrome, so the T cells may come from the graft donor.

This chain connects TRBV24-1 to TRBJ2-6; the match to TRBD2 covers 8 bases. The length of the CDR3 is 13 residues. The ends lost 10 bases at V and 8 bases at J; junction bases unmatched: 6. Germline CDR1 reads KGHDR; CDR2 reads SFDVKD. The CDR3 DNA reads as TGTGCCACTTCAAGCGGGGGAACCAACGTCCTGACTTTC. It yields the protein CATSSGGTNVLTF.

The sample holds a few counts of this clonotype. J is TRBJ2-7 and V is TRBV5-5; 8 nucleotides align to TRBD1. With V trimmed by 2 bases and J by 0 bases, 7 bases remained unmatched. CDR1 and CDR2 from the germline V gene are SGHKS and YYEKEE (reference sequence). This CDR3 is built from 16 residues. CDR3 sequence reads: CASSLIRTGSSYEQYF. CDR3 sequence (DNA): TGTGCCAGCAGCTTAATTCGGACAGGGAGCTCCTACGAGCAGTACTTC.

The count of this clonotype is one. This chain links TRBV18 with TRBJ2-7; TRBD1 is a possible D gene (6 bases). Germline CDR1 is KGHSH and CDR2 is LQKENI. The V gene lost 2 bases and the J gene lost 4 bases, with 15 bases spanning the gap. This CDR3 is 15 amino acids long. CDR3 in DNA: TGTGCCAGCTCACCAAACAAAAACAGGGTGTACGAGCAGTACTTC. Protein: CASSPNKNRVYEQYF.

This clonotype was observed a few times. This chain uses TRBV29-1 with TRBJ2-3, with D uncertain. This CDR3 region has 13 residues. Trimming pared 3 bases from V and 5 bases from J, leaving 12 bases between. Germline CDR1 and CDR2: SQVTM and ANQGSEA. The CDR3 here is CSVDPRLGDTQYF. Here the CDR3 DNA reads TGCAGCGTTGACCCCCGGCTGGGAGATACGCAGTATTTT.

This clonotype showed up just a few times. This sequence joins TRBV28 and TRBJ2-5; TRBD2 aligns across 12 bases. The CDR3 has 19 residues. The germline V gene encodes CDR1 MDHEN and CDR2 SYDVKM. The J segment lost 3 bases and the V segment lost 2 bases, leaving 13 bases of the junction unmatched. The CDR3 nucleotides are TGTGCCAGCAGTTTACCCATTCTAGCGGGGGGGCCCGAGGAAGAGACCCAGTACTTC. As protein: CASSLPILAGGPEEETQYF.

The chain carries TRBV27 and TRBJ2-7; TRBD1 might be the D (6 bases). Germline loops: CDR1 MNHEY, CDR2 SMNVEV (reference sequence). This CDR3 is built from 13 residues. With 6 bases removed from V and 1 base from J, the gap between germline ends came to 10 bases. CDR3 nucleotide sequence: TGTGCCAGCAGACTGGACAGTTCCTACGAGCAGTACTTC. This codes for CASRLDSSYEQYF.

This clonotype was observed a few times. This chain links TRBV12-3 or TRBV12-4 with TRBJ2-1, with 10 positions matching TRBD2. V shed 6 bases and J 7 bases; nucleotides not matched to a gene: 15. This CDR3 comprises 17 residues. CDR3 bases: TGTGCCAGCAGGGGGGGGATACTAGCGGGGTTGGGGAATGAGCAGTTCTTC. Residues: CASRGGILAGLGNEQFF.

In DNA form, the CDR3 reads TGCGCCAGCAGCCAAGATCGGGCTAGCGGACTAGAGACCCAGTACTTC. Translated, it gives CASSQDRASGLETQYF. V usage is TRBV4-3 and J usage is TRBJ2-5; 7 bases map to TRBD2. Germline values: CDR1 LGHNA, CDR2 YSLEER. The CDR3 sequence is 16 residues long. J lost 4 bases, V lost 0 bases, and 8 bases had no gene match.

This sequence joins TRBV7-9 and TRBJ1-5; perhaps TRBD1 as D (5 bases). V was clipped by 5 bases and J by 1 base, with 9 bases between them. CDR1 and CDR2 (germline): SEHNR, FQNEAQ (reference sequence). The CDR3 is made up of 14 amino acids. The CDR3 nucleotides are TGTGCCAGCAGCCGGGACCCCAGCAATCAGCCCCAGCATTTT. The encoded protein is CASSRDPSNQPQHF.